The 2 T cell receptor beta chains listed next were all sequenced from one sample in a study of cytomegalovirus exposure and HLA in healthy donors. A multiplex PCR was run with 60 Vbeta primers and 13 Jbeta primers. Sequencing was performed with immunoSEQ multiplex PCR; in TCRdb, only in-frame clones are kept and a portion is missing. Here the sample table reports about 99,000 clones. Sequenced input: PBMCs. Source of these receptors: a man aged 40-49 years in good health and CMV-seronegative.

The CDR3 sequence is CASSVEGERTDTQYF. For the CDR3, the DNA is TGTGCCAGCAGCGTAGAAGGAGAACGCACAGATACGCAGTATTTT. The rearrangement links TRBV9 to TRBJ2-3; D is ambiguous. V gave up 0 bases and J gave up 1 base, with 9 bases separating them. The CDR3 extends over 15 amino acids. Germline CDR1 SGDLS, CDR2 YYNGEE.

V and J are TRBV28 and TRBJ2-5; 7 bases align to TRBD1. The J call is uncertain, as TRBJ2-7 better fits the DNA end. CDR1 MDHEN and CDR2 SYDVKM come from the germline V gene. This CDR3 comprises 13 residues. The CDR3 DNA reads TGTGCCAGCAGTTCAGAGGGGGCTTACGAGCAGTACTTC. Encoded protein: CASSSEGAYEQYF.